This T cell receptor beta chain came from a study of identical twins. Findings and caveats of the study: Researchers caution that invariant MAIT and iNKT cells could partly confound zero-insertion analyses. There was more out-of-frame TCR alpha sharing in monozygotic twins than models estimated.

TCRdb re-called the 5' RACE reads through MiXCR, storing one row per CDR3 protein. The table includes 1.5 million to 2 million distinct CDR3 sequences, around a third detected once. Comment on this clonotype: Its target is not known.

V lost 6 bases to trimming and J lost 4 bases; unmatched junction nucleotides: 9. The CDR3 spans 14 residues. The clonotype comes from a newborn girl in good health. This rearrangement joins TRBV12-3 or TRBV12-4 to TRBJ2-7; TRBD2 matches at 7 bases. Sample: cord blood. CDR3: CASRSGTTSYEQYF. In DNA, the CDR3 is TGTGCCAGCAGGTCCGGGACTACTTCTTACGAGCAGTACTTC.